The next 2 T cell receptor beta chains were all read from a single sample in a study of control samples from healthy donors and cancer patients. This table comes from immunoSEQ multiplex PCR, and its TCRdb copy is limited to in-frame clones, with some not included. Of around 100,000 clones in the sample, just over 85% were seen once. The sample taken for sequencing was blood. Receptor source: a man younger than 45 in good health.

The chain uses TRBV5-1 and TRBJ2-1; TRBD2 matches at 9 bases. The CDR3 has 15 amino acids. With 7 bases clipped from V and 3 bases from J, the junction kept 8 bases outside the gene matches. Germline V lookup: CDR1 SGHRS, CDR2 YFSETQ. This chain's CDR3 is CASRKWTSDYNEQFF. CDR3 in DNA: TGCGCCAGCCGCAAGTGGACTAGCGACTACAATGAGCAGTTCTTC.

The chain uses TRBV6-6 and TRBJ2-1; 8 bases map to TRBD2. Germline V gene data show CDR1 as MNHNY and CDR2 as SVGAGI (reference sequence). The CDR3 is made up of 15 amino acids. V trimming: 5 bases; J trimming: 9 bases; junction bases outside the gene matches: 12. CDR3 in amino acids: CASSQAGDLSGEQFF. CDR3 nucleotides: TGTGCCAGCAGTCAAGCGGGAGACTTGTCTGGTGAGCAGTTCTTC.